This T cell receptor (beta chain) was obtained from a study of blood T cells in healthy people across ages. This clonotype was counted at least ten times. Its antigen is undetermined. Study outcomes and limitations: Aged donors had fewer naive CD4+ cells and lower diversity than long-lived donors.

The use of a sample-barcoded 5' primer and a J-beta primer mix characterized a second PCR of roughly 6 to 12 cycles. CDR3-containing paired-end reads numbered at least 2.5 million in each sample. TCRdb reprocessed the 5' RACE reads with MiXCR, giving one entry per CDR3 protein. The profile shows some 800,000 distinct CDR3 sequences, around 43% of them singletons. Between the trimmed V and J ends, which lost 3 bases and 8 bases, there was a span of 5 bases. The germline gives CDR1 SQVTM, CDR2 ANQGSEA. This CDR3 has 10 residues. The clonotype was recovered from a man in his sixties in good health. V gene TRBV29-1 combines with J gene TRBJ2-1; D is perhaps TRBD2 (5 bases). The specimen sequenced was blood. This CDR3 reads CSVDGDEQFF. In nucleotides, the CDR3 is TGCAGCGTTGACGGGGATGAGCAGTTCTTC.